This entry lists 29 T cell receptor beta chains sequenced from one sample in a study of T-cell reconstitution after alpha-beta-depleted transplantation in children (dated by TCRdb to about 2016). Per the publication, the treatment or condition label means: allogeneic hematopoietic cell transplantation with graft depleted of TCRalphabeta T cells and CD19 B cells. The library was obtained by PCR. Instrument on record: Illumina HiSeq 2500. TCR libraries were prepared with molecular barcoding, using unique molecular identifiers to normalize TCRbeta repertoire quantification. Clones were called with MiXCR by TCRdb after fastp trimmed the public reads at Q25, and only in-frame beta chains were retained. CDR3 protein sequences are deduplicated, and each keeps its most common genes and DNA. Recorded for this sample are approximately 130,000 distinct CDR3 sequences; roughly 9.7% of them occurred a single time. The ten largest clones represent 20% to 30% of the sample.

This specimen was PBMCs, mostly from graft donor cells, taken 180 days after TCRalphabeta/CD19-depleted stem cell transplant. These receptors were collected from a girl less than two years old who had a stem cell transplant for combined immunodeficiency, so the T cells may come from the graft donor.

CDR3 in amino acids: CASSVYHRETDNEQFF. The DNA for the CDR3 is TGTGCCAGTAGTGTCTACCATCGGGAGACTGACAATGAGCAGTTCTTC. This sequence joins TRBV19 and TRBJ2-1; a weak D match, TRBD2 (6 bases). Trimming shortened V by 5 bases and J by 5 bases, and 19 bases separated the two germline ends. CDR3 length: 16 residues. Germline lookup yields CDR1 LNHDA and CDR2 SQIVND (reference sequence).

The V gene is TRBV21-1, the J gene TRBJ1-1; the DNA was not used to check the table's D call, TRBD1. TRBV21-1 is a pseudogene. This CDR3 is built from 18 residues. The CDR3 loop is CARLSIPGGQRMNTGAFF. CDR3 nucleotide sequence: TGTGCCAGATTGTCAATCCCCGGGGGACAGCGAATGAACACTGGAGCTTTCTTT.

This clonotype was seen only a few times. V is TRBV10-3 and J is TRBJ1-5, with 8 positions matching TRBD1. V lost 6 bases, J lost 5 bases, and 3 bases stayed unmatched. There are 13 residues in the CDR3. Germline-derived CDR1 and CDR2 are ENHRY and SYGVKD. The CDR3 DNA is TGTGCCATCAGGGGGGGACAGGATCAGCCCCAGCATTTT. Amino acids: CAIRGGQDQPQHF.

This clonotype was recorded a few times. CDR3 amino acids: CASSFTGPGANVLTF. In DNA, the CDR3 is TGTGCCAGCAGCTTTACAGGGCCTGGGGCCAACGTCCTGACTTTC. The chain links TRBV12-3 or TRBV12-4 to TRBJ2-6; tentative D call: TRBD1 (6 bases). The CDR3 has 15 residues. V was clipped by 6 bases and J by 2 bases, with 11 bases between them.

This clonotype was detected only a few times. The chain employs TRBV20-1 and TRBJ2-7; D gene ambiguous. The CDR3 contains 14 residues. V lost 3 bases and J lost 3, with 15 bases in between. Germline CDR1 DFQATT, CDR2 SNEGSKA (reference sequence). The CDR3 bases are TGCAGTGCTAGTATAGGGCTAGAAGTCTACGAGCAGTACTTC. This encodes CSASIGLEVYEQYF.

The table lists this clonotype with a few counts. V usage is TRBV6-5 and J usage is TRBJ2-7; D remains unclear. The CDR3 is 13 amino acids. Looked up from germline, CDR1 is MNHEY and CDR2 is SVGAGI. The germline V and J ends were trimmed by 2 bases and 4 bases, with 9 bases remaining between them. The CDR3 sequence is CASSYGQEYEQYF. The CDR3 DNA sequence: TGTGCCAGCAGTTACGGTCAGGAGTACGAGCAGTACTTC.

This clonotype has more than one count but fewer than ten. The genes are TRBV18 and TRBJ2-3, with D perhaps matching TRBD1 (5 bases). This CDR3 region has 17 residues. Per germline, CDR1 KGHSH and CDR2 LQKENI. Trimming left V 3 bases short and J 0 bases short, with 16 bases between. The CDR3 protein is CASSPIQGSSSTDTQYF. CDR3 nucleotides: TGTGCCAGCTCACCGATCCAGGGAAGTTCCAGCACAGATACGCAGTATTTT.

At least ten counts were recorded for this clonotype. This chain links TRBV20-1 with TRBJ2-3, with 7 bases fitting TRBD1. The CDR3 has 14 amino acids. V shed 6 bases and J 3 bases; nucleotides not matched to a gene: 9. Germline assignment: CDR1 DFQATT and CDR2 SNEGSKA (reference sequence). The DNA for the CDR3 is TGCAGTGCAAAAACAGGGGTTGGAACAGATACGCAGTATTTT. Translating it yields CSAKTGVGTDTQYF.

This clonotype was counted at least ten times. The chain couples TRBV5-1 to TRBJ2-1; 8 nucleotides match TRBD1. The CDR3 consists of 16 residues. Germline CDR1 SGHRS, CDR2 YFSETQ. The V and J ends lost 4 bases and 9 bases, in that order; junction bases with no gene match: 15. The CDR3 region is CASSLSPRQGYGEQFF. DNA of the CDR3: TGCGCCAGCAGCCTCAGCCCAAGACAGGGGTATGGTGAGCAGTTCTTC.

Here the CDR3 reads CASSYSIIRGVYEQYF. As DNA, the CDR3 is TGTGCCAGCAGTTACTCGATAATCAGGGGGGTGTACGAGCAGTACTTC. This chain uses TRBV6-5 with TRBJ2-7; D is possibly TRBD1 (7 bases). Germline V gene data show CDR1 as MNHEY and CDR2 as SVGAGI. Trimming shortened V by 0 bases and J by 4 bases, and 16 bases separated the two germline ends. CDR3 length equals 16 residues.

The chain joins TRBV6-2 or TRBV6-3 to TRBJ1-2; D remains unclear. The CDR3 loop spans 15 amino acids. CDR1 and CDR2 (germline): MNHEY, SVGEGT. Trimming stripped 5 bases from V and 7 bases from J, with 20 bases between. Written as DNA, the CDR3 is TGTGCCAGCAGTCCAGTTTCCTTAAGGCTTAGTGGCTACACCTTC. It yields the protein CASSPVSLRLSGYTF.

The chain combines TRBV20-1 with TRBJ2-5; 9 positions match TRBD2. Trimming at V came to 1 base and at J to 5 bases, leaving 11 bases not matched to a gene. This CDR3 has 16 amino acids. Germline loops: CDR1 DFQATT, CDR2 SNEGSKA (reference sequence). CDR3 amino acids: CSARGRASGVSETQYF. The CDR3 DNA reads TGCAGTGCTAGAGGCCGGGCTAGCGGGGTATCGGAGACCCAGTACTTC.

This clonotype has just a few counts. The chain combines TRBV7-9 with TRBJ1-6; D gene uncertain. V lost 5 bases to trimming and J lost 9 bases, with 8 bases between them. The CDR3 consists of 12 residues. Per germline, CDR1 SEHNR and CDR2 FQNEAQ (reference sequence). CDR3 in amino acids: CASSGEVSPLHF. The CDR3 DNA sequence: TGTGCCAGCAGCGGAGAGGTTTCACCCCTCCACTTT.

This clonotype occurred a few times. The chain has TRBV20-1 and TRBJ2-7; D gene uncertain. V dropped 3 bases and J dropped 4 bases, with 10 bases sitting between them. This CDR3 contains 12 residues. Germline V lookup: CDR1 DFQATT, CDR2 SNEGSKA (reference sequence). Here the CDR3 reads CSARSERYEQYF. CDR3 nucleotide sequence: TGCAGTGCTAGGAGCGAGAGGTACGAGCAGTACTTC.

This clonotype was seen a handful of times. This sequence joins TRBV2 and TRBJ2-1; 9 bases are a match to TRBD2. Germline CDR1 is SNHLY and CDR2 is FYNNEI. The CDR3 has 14 amino acids. J gave up 8 bases and V 7 bases, and 9 bases lay outside the gene matches. The CDR3: CASKGTSLGDEQFF. The CDR3 nucleotides read TGTGCCAGCAAGGGGACTAGCTTAGGCGATGAGCAGTTCTTC.

The chain couples TRBV20-1 to TRBJ2-1, with 14 bases matching TRBD2. V shed 6 bases and J 4 bases; nucleotides not matched to a gene: 11. There are 17 residues in the CDR3. The germline V gene encodes CDR1 DFQATT and CDR2 SNEGSKA (reference sequence). This CDR3 is CSAKRTSGRKFYNEQFF. The DNA for the CDR3 is TGCAGTGCCAAGCGGACTAGCGGGAGGAAATTTTACAATGAGCAGTTCTTC.

This clonotype has only a few counts. The chain uses TRBV11-2 and TRBJ2-7, with D maybe TRBD2 (5 bases). Trimming cost V 2 bases and J 6 bases, with 11 bases left between them. CDR1 is SGHAT and CDR2 is FQNNGV in the germline V gene. The CDR3 consists of 13 residues. CDR3 residues: CASSLTGYSEQYF. DNA of the CDR3: TGTGCCAGCAGCTTAACGGGGTACTCCGAGCAGTACTTC.

This clonotype was seen more than once but under ten times. The V call is TRBV5-1, the J call TRBJ2-7; 7 bases match TRBD2. Germline V gene lookup returns CDR1 SGHRS and CDR2 YFSETQ. The CDR3 spans 15 residues. J was trimmed by 3 bases and V by 0 bases; bases with no gene match: 6. CDR3 bases: TGCGCCAGCAGCTTGGGTGCAGGGAGGGTCTACGAGCAGTACTTC. It codes for CASSLGAGRVYEQYF.

CDR3 protein: CATSDPRTAFPYEQYF. The CDR3, as DNA: TGTGCCACCAGTGATCCGAGGACAGCATTCCCCTACGAGCAGTACTTC. This chain joins TRBV24-1 and TRBJ2-7, with D possibly TRBD1 on 6 matching bases. CDR1 and CDR2 (germline): KGHDR, SFDVKD. The CDR3 is 16 amino acids. The germline V and J ends were trimmed by 3 bases and 2 bases, with 16 bases remaining between them.

This clonotype was detected many times. In DNA form, the CDR3 reads TGCAGTGCTAGAGATTCGGGGGGAGGGTACTACAATGAGCAGTTCTTC. It specifies CSARDSGGGYYNEQFF. This chain connects TRBV20-1 to TRBJ2-1; TRBD2 matches 7 bases. The trim removed 0 bases at V and 3 bases at J, leaving 8 bases unmatched. Per germline, CDR1 DFQATT and CDR2 SNEGSKA (reference sequence). The CDR3 contains 16 residues.

This clonotype has only a few counts. The V gene is TRBV7-2, the J gene TRBJ2-3; no clear D. Germline-derived CDR1 and CDR2 are SGHTA and FQGNSA. Trimming took off 2 bases at V and 6 bases at J, with 15 bases between the two ends. CDR3 length: 15 residues. CDR3 sequence: CASSLRRPSLDTQYF. The CDR3 DNA sequence: TGTGCCAGCAGCTTAAGGCGACCCTCCCTCGATACGCAGTATTTT.

The chain uses TRBV5-1 and TRBJ1-4; D possibly corresponds to TRBD1 (5 bases). Trimming shortened V by 5 bases and J by 7 bases, and 12 bases separated the two germline ends. The CDR3 is made up of 13 amino acids. Germline-derived CDR1 and CDR2 are SGHRS and YFSETQ. The CDR3 DNA reads as TGCGCCAGCAGAGTATGGGGGACTGAAAAACTGTTTTTT. It encodes CASRVWGTEKLFF.

The chain couples TRBV4-2 to TRBJ2-5; D uncertain. The CDR3 consists of 14 residues. The germline V gene encodes CDR1 LGHNA and CDR2 YNFKEQ. Trimming shortened V by 6 bases and J by 5 bases, and 16 bases separated the two germline ends. The chain's CDR3 is CASSPGLPRETQYF. DNA for the CDR3: TGTGCCAGCAGTCCTGGGCTCCCTCGGGAGACCCAGTACTTC.

This clonotype showed up many times. The rearrangement links TRBV4-3 to TRBJ2-7, with D tentatively TRBD1 (5 bases). This CDR3 is built from 16 residues. With 0 bases removed from V and 5 bases from J, the gap between germline ends came to 17 bases. Germline assignment: CDR1 LGHNA and CDR2 YSLEER. The CDR3 region has the DNA TGCGCCAGCAGCCAAGATCTGACGTTTCAGGGCCACGAGCAGTACTTC. This sequence encodes CASSQDLTFQGHEQYF.

The table lists this clonotype with a few counts. This chain links TRBV29-1 with TRBJ2-7; TRBD1 or TRBD2 may be the D gene (6 bases each). V was shortened by 4 bases and J by 2 bases, with 27 bases between the two germline ends. The CDR3 runs 18 residues. In germline, CDR1 is SQVTM, CDR2 ANQGSEA. Here the CDR3 reads CSVAGRRIRGGDTYEQYF. CDR3 DNA: TGCAGCGTTGCCGGGCGACGAATCAGGGGAGGAGATACCTACGAGCAGTACTTC.

This clonotype was recorded a few times. The chain has TRBV5-1 and TRBJ2-1; 13 nucleotides line up with TRBD2. This CDR3 is built from 17 residues. Germline V CDR1 and CDR2: SGHRS, YFSETQ. Losses at the gene ends were 4 bases for V and 4 bases for J; bases not matched to a gene: 8. CDR3 loop: CASSLRLAGGPYNEQFF. The CDR3 bases are TGCGCCAGCAGCCTTCGACTAGCGGGAGGCCCTTACAATGAGCAGTTCTTC.

The DNA for the CDR3 is TGCAGCGTAAGGACAGGACCTAACTATGGCTACACCTTC. Protein product: CSVRTGPNYGYTF. The rearrangement uses TRBV29-1 and TRBJ1-2; 7 bases line up with TRBD1. This CDR3 is 13 amino acids long. Germline CDR1 SQVTM, CDR2 ANQGSEA. The V segment lost 6 bases and the J segment 0 bases; nucleotides outside the gene matches: 4.

The rearrangement joins TRBV30 to TRBJ1-5; 9 bases line up with TRBD1. Germline V gene sequence: CDR1 GTSNPN, CDR2 SVGIG (reference sequence). V was pared by 3 bases and J by 4 bases, with 7 bases of the junction left unmatched. The length of the CDR3 is 15 residues. The CDR3 DNA sequence: TGTGCCTGGAGAGCAACAGGGGGCGCAAATCAGCCCCAGCATTTT. It translates to CAWRATGGANQPQHF.

The chain joins TRBV18 to TRBJ2-7, with D possibly TRBD1 on 6 matching bases. V was shortened by 6 bases and J by 7 bases, with 16 bases between the two germline ends. CDR1 KGHSH and CDR2 LQKENI come from the germline V gene. There are 13 residues in the CDR3. The CDR3 is CASSRTGMGEQYF. The CDR3 DNA reads TGTGCCAGCTCCCGTACAGGGATGGGTGAGCAGTACTTC.